These 30 T cell receptor beta chains originate from one sample sequenced in a study of T-cell reconstitution after alpha-beta-depleted transplantation in children. Preparing the TCRbeta library involved the use of unique molecular identifiers. TCRdb passed the PCR reads through MiXCR, listing each CDR3 protein once. The table lists under 50,000 distinct CDR3 sequences, 9.2% of them singletons. The sample consisted of PBMCs, mostly from graft donor cells, taken 60 days after TCRalphabeta/CD19-depleted stem cell transplant. These TCRs come from a male patient aged 2-10 years who had a stem cell transplant for chronic granulomatous disease, so the T cells may come from the graft donor.

This clonotype was counted once. The V and J genes are TRBV7-2 and TRBJ1-2; a possible D gene is TRBD1 (5 bases). Germline V lookup: CDR1 SGHTA, CDR2 FQGNSA. The CDR3 has 14 amino acids. Trimming pared 3 bases from V and 4 bases from J, leaving 12 bases between. The CDR3 loop is CASSFKRDGYGYTF. CDR3 sequence (DNA): TGTGCCAGCAGCTTTAAACGGGACGGCTATGGCTACACCTTC. Combining the CDR3 with reference TRBV7-2 and TRBJ1-2 gives the whole variable domain GAGVSQSPSNKVTEKGKDVELRCDPISGHTALYWYRQSLGQGLEFLIYFQGNSAPDKSGLPSDRFSAERTGGSVSTLTIQRTQQEDSAVYLCASSFKRDGYGYTFGSGTRLTVV.

The table lists this clonotype with many counts. This chain links TRBV2 with TRBJ2-7; TRBD2 might be the D (6 bases). This CDR3 region has 12 residues. V was pared by 7 bases and J by 3 bases, with 10 bases between. Germline V CDR1 and CDR2: SNHLY, FYNNEI. CDR3 DNA: TGTGCCAGCAAGGAGGGGTTCTACGAGCAGTACTTC. This codes for CASKEGFYEQYF.

The table lists this clonotype with many counts. This sequence joins TRBV15 and TRBJ1-4; D uncertain. CDR1 is LNHNV, CDR2 YYDKDF, per germline (reference sequence). The CDR3 extends over 13 amino acids. The V gene lost 4 bases and the J gene lost 2 bases, with 5 bases spanning the gap. DNA of the CDR3: TGTGCCACCAGCACCTGGACTAATGAAAAACTGTTTTTT. Encoded protein: CATSTWTNEKLFF.

This chain connects TRBV11-2 to TRBJ2-3, with 8 bases fitting TRBD2. The V and J ends lost 2 bases and 2 bases, in that order; junction bases with no gene match: 15. Germline assignment: CDR1 SGHAT and CDR2 FQNNGV. The CDR3 is made up of 19 amino acids. For the CDR3, the DNA is TGTGCCAGCAGCTTATATTTCCCCGGACTAGCCAAATCCACAGATACGCAGTATTTT. As protein: CASSLYFPGLAKSTDTQYF. Complete variable domain (other parts from reference TRBV11-2 and TRBJ2-3): EAGVAQSPRYKIIEKRQSVAFWCNPISGHATLYWYQQILGQGPKLLIQFQNNGVVDDSQLPKDRFSAERLKGVDSTLKIQPAKLEDSAVYLCASSLYFPGLAKSTDTQYFGPGTRLTVL.

By share, this clonotype ranks as medium-sized (0.01 to 0.1%). V gene TRBV7-6 combines with J gene TRBJ2-2, with D uncertain. The germline gives CDR1 SGHVS, CDR2 FNYEAQ. Trimming stripped 5 bases from V and 5 bases from J, with 6 bases between. The CDR3 has 12 amino acids. CDR3 nucleotide sequence: TGTGCCAGCAGCCACCTAACCGGGGAGCTGTTTTTT. It encodes CASSHLTGELFF.

As for this clonotype: A much larger clone is a single base away; this may be a read error. Since the CDR3 does not end with the conserved phenylalanine or tryptophan, this likely comes from a read error. The rearrangement uses TRBV6-2 or TRBV6-3 and TRBJ2-7, with a possible D match to TRBD1 (5 bases). CDR1 and CDR2 from the germline V gene are MNHEY and SVGEGT. The ends were cut back, 8 bases at V and 2 bases at J, with 7 bases in the middle. This CDR3 spans 11 amino acids. The CDR3 reads CASQGTYEQYL. DNA of the CDR3: TGTGCCAGCCAGGGCACCTACGAGCAGTACCTC.

This clonotype was seen many times. The chain links TRBV5-1 to TRBJ2-1; 11 positions match TRBD2. Trimming at V came to 4 bases and at J to 5 bases, leaving 8 bases not matched to a gene. The germline V gene encodes CDR1 SGHRS and CDR2 YFSETQ. There are 16 residues in the CDR3. CDR3 in amino acids: CASSLGLADSNNEQFF. The CDR3 region has the DNA TGCGCCAGCAGCCTGGGACTAGCGGATTCAAACAATGAGCAGTTCTTC. The full variable domain, rest sourced from reference TRBV5-1 and TRBJ2-1, is KAGVTQTPRYLIKTRGQQVTLSCSPISGHRSVSWYQQTPGQGLQFLFEYFSETQRNKGNFPGRFSGRQFSNSRSEMNVSTLELGDSALYLCASSLGLADSNNEQFFGPGTRLTVL.

The V and J genes are TRBV18 and TRBJ2-2, with D possibly being TRBD2 (5 bases). The germline V gene has CDR1 KGHSH and CDR2 LQKENI. Trimming cost V 2 bases and J 0 bases, with 7 bases left between them. CDR3 size: 15 residues. The CDR3 loop is CASSPRRSNTGELFF. CDR3 bases: TGTGCCAGCTCACCAAGGAGGTCGAACACCGGGGAGCTGTTTTTT.

This clonotype was observed at least ten times. The chain couples TRBV28 to TRBJ2-6; 11 bases align to TRBD1. Germline CDR1 MDHEN, CDR2 SYDVKM. V was clipped by 5 bases and J by 2 bases; unmatched bases: 2. The CDR3 contains 16 residues. The CDR3 bases are TGTGCCAGCAGTCGGACAGGGGGCGCTGGGGCCAACGTCCTGACTTTC. Protein: CASSRTGGAGANVLTF.

This clonotype was detected only a few times. V usage is TRBV20-1 and J usage is TRBJ1-1; D not certain. The CDR3 is 14 residues long. The ends were cut back, 3 bases at V and 1 base at J, with 12 bases in the middle. CDR1 and CDR2 (germline): DFQATT, SNEGSKA (reference sequence). Written as DNA, the CDR3 is TGCAGTGCTAGCAATCGGTTGAGGAACACTGAAGCTTTCTTT. Translated: CSASNRLRNTEAFF.

The V gene is TRBV20-1, the J gene TRBJ1-5, with D tentatively TRBD1 (6 bases). The V and J ends lost 3 bases and 5 bases respectively, with 14 bases between them. This CDR3 is built from 14 residues. Germline values: CDR1 DFQATT, CDR2 SNEGSKA (reference sequence). The CDR3 DNA follows: TGCAGTGCTAGTATCCAGGGGATGGATCAGCCCCAGCATTTT. It specifies CSASIQGMDQPQHF.

This clonotype was counted only a few times. V gene TRBV5-1 combines with J gene TRBJ2-6; D might be TRBD2 (6 bases). In germline, CDR1 is SGHRS, CDR2 YFSETQ. This CDR3 has 17 amino acids. V lost 0 bases, J lost 0 bases, and 10 bases lay in between. The CDR3 sequence: CASSLGVGSSGANVLTF. The CDR3 nucleotides read TGCGCCAGCAGCTTGGGGGTCGGGAGCTCTGGGGCCAACGTCCTGACTTTC.

This clonotype has ten or more counts. The V gene is TRBV11-2, the J gene TRBJ1-3; D not certain. Germline values: CDR1 SGHAT, CDR2 FQNNGV. This CDR3 is built from 15 residues. Trimming stripped 5 bases from V and 0 bases from J, with 11 bases between. The CDR3 nucleotides are TGTGCCAGCAGCGGAGGAGTTTCCTCTGGAAACACCATATATTTT. Translation: CASSGGVSSGNTIYF.

The rearrangement uses TRBV2 and TRBJ2-4; D is perhaps TRBD2 (6 bases). Germline CDR1 is SNHLY and CDR2 is FYNNEI. V was trimmed by 6 bases and J by 0 bases, leaving 12 bases between them. CDR3 length equals 15 residues. The CDR3 reads CASSGGGGAKNIQYF. DNA of the CDR3: TGTGCCAGCAGCGGTGGGGGAGGAGCCAAAAACATTCAGTACTTC.

The chain recombines TRBV19 with TRBJ2-3; 11 bases line up with TRBD2. J was trimmed by 0 bases and V by 6 bases; bases with no gene match: 2. The CDR3 is 15 amino acids. Germline V gives CDR1 LNHDA, CDR2 SQIVND (reference sequence). The DNA for the CDR3 is TGTGCCAGTAGGGGGACTAGCGGTAGCACAGATACGCAGTATTTT. It is translated as CASRGTSGSTDTQYF.

V and J are TRBV4-1 and TRBJ2-3, with a possible D match to TRBD2 (5 bases). The CDR3 sequence is 18 residues long. The germline gives CDR1 MGHRA, CDR2 YSYEKL. Between the trimmed V and J ends, which lost 0 bases and 0 bases, there was a span of 16 bases. The DNA for the CDR3 is TGCGCCAGCAGCCAAGATCTACCCAGCGGCATTAGCACAGATACGCAGTATTTT. This encodes CASSQDLPSGISTDTQYF.

The sample holds many counts of this clonotype. The V call is TRBV7-2, the J call TRBJ2-1; D may be TRBD1 (6 bases). The CDR3 runs to 13 residues. V dropped 7 bases and J dropped 10 bases, with 17 bases sitting between them. Germline loops: CDR1 SGHTA, CDR2 FQGNSA. CDR3 nucleotide sequence: TGTGCCAGCACCTTTAACAGGGAAGGGGAGCAGTTCTTC. Protein sequence: CASTFNREGEQFF.

This clonotype was counted between two and nine times. The chain employs TRBV28 and TRBJ1-1; 8 bases match TRBD1. This CDR3 is 16 amino acids long. Germline values: CDR1 MDHEN, CDR2 SYDVKM. V lost 3 bases, J lost 2 bases, and 8 bases stayed unmatched. CDR3 loop: CASSFTGGGSNTEAFF. CDR3 nucleotide sequence: TGTGCCAGCAGTTTCACAGGGGGGGGGTCAAACACTGAAGCTTTCTTT.

V usage is TRBV13 and J usage is TRBJ2-7, with 7 bases fitting TRBD2. CDR1 PRHDT and CDR2 FYEKMQ come from the germline V gene (reference sequence). The V and J ends lost 5 bases and 6 bases, in that order; junction bases with no gene match: 1. The CDR3 totals 11 residues. CDR3 in amino acids: CASSRGGEQYF. The CDR3 region has the DNA TGTGCCAGCAGCCGCGGGGGCGAGCAGTACTTC.

This rearrangement joins TRBV5-1 to TRBJ1-1; TRBD1 agrees at 9 bases. Germline V CDR1 and CDR2: SGHRS, YFSETQ. V gave up 4 bases and J gave up 3 bases; unmatched junction bases: 7. The CDR3 spans 15 residues. CDR3 loop: CASSLPRTGDTEAFF. In DNA, the CDR3 is TGCGCCAGCAGCCTCCCCCGGACAGGGGACACTGAAGCTTTCTTT.

This clonotype was observed at least ten times. The V call is TRBV5-5, the J call TRBJ1-3; D may be TRBD1 (5 bases). The CDR3 is 14 amino acids. CDR1 and CDR2 (germline): SGHKS, YYEKEE (reference sequence). V gave up 4 bases and J gave up 9 bases, with 17 bases separating them. Here the CDR3 DNA reads TGTGCCAGCAGCCCGACACCGGGACTACGCACCATATATTTT. Its translation is CASSPTPGLRTIYF.

The V gene is TRBV28, the J gene TRBJ2-4; TRBD1 or TRBD2 may be the D gene (5 bases each). The CDR3 is 16 residues long. Between the trimmed V and J ends, which lost 5 bases and 0 bases, there was a span of 14 bases. CDR1 MDHEN and CDR2 SYDVKM come from the germline V gene. The CDR3 DNA reads as TGTGCCAGCAGTGCCAGGGTCGGACTAGCCAAAAACATTCAGTACTTC. This gives the protein CASSARVGLAKNIQYF.

This clonotype was found a few times. J is TRBJ2-3 and V is TRBV7-2, with D tentatively TRBD2 (6 bases). The V and J ends lost 5 bases and 6 bases respectively, with 21 bases between them. Germline V CDR1 and CDR2: SGHTA, FQGNSA. The CDR3 loop spans 16 amino acids. The chain's CDR3 is CASSPRRARGGDTQYF. In DNA, the CDR3 is TGTGCCAGCAGCCCCAGGAGGGCGCGGGGTGGTGATACGCAGTATTTT.

This clonotype was seen more than once but under ten times. The genes are TRBV11-3 and TRBJ2-3; D not certain. The CDR3 is made up of 12 amino acids. CDR1 is SGHNT, CDR2 YENEEA, per germline. V was clipped by 5 bases and J by 2 bases, with 5 bases between them. The CDR3: CASSHDTDTQYF. The CDR3 coding sequence is TGTGCCAGCAGCCACGACACAGATACGCAGTATTTT. The variable domain in full, with the rest retrieved from reference TRBV11-3 and TRBJ2-3, is EAGVVQSPRYKIIEKKQPVAFWCNPISGHNTLYWYLQNLGQGPELLIRYENEEAVDDSQLPKDRFSAERLKGVDSTLKIQPAELGDSAVYLCASSHDTDTQYFGPGTRLTVL.

A word on this clonotype: A read error is possible here, since a much larger clone lies one base away. The chain employs TRBV20-1 and TRBJ1-2; 8 bases fit TRBD1. V trimming: 5 bases; J trimming: 1 base; junction bases outside the gene matches: 9. This CDR3 comprises 15 residues. Germline V gives CDR1 DFQATT, CDR2 SNEGSKA (reference sequence). The CDR3, as DNA: TGCAGTGCTCGTAGGACAGGGCATAATAACTATGGCTACACCTTC. It specifies CSARRTGHNNYGYTF.

There are many counts of this clonotype. The genes are TRBV6-5 and TRBJ2-1; the match to TRBD2 covers 7 bases. The CDR3 loop spans 14 amino acids. V trimming: 2 bases; J trimming: 7 bases; junction bases outside the gene matches: 5. The germline gives CDR1 MNHEY, CDR2 SVGAGI. CDR3 bases: TGTGCCAGCAGTTACCAATCTAGCGGTAATGAGCAGTTCTTC. Its protein product is CASSYQSSGNEQFF.

This rearrangement joins TRBV20-1 to TRBJ2-6; 12 bases map to TRBD2. The trim removed 6 bases at V and 3 bases at J, leaving 6 bases unmatched. Per germline, CDR1 DFQATT and CDR2 SNEGSKA (reference sequence). The CDR3 totals 16 residues. DNA of the CDR3: TGCAGTGCCCCGACTAGCGGGAGTGGTGGGGCCAACGTCCTGACTTTC. It is translated as CSAPTSGSGGANVLTF.

This clonotype has a count of ten or more. The V and J genes are TRBV27 and TRBJ1-1; 11 bases fit TRBD1. The CDR3 covers 17 residues. Germline V gene lookup returns CDR1 MNHEY and CDR2 SMNVEV (reference sequence). Trimming at V came to 4 bases and at J to 4 bases, leaving 11 bases not matched to a gene. CDR3 DNA: TGTGCCAGCAGTTCCGGACAGGGGGCAGGTCGGGGCACTGAAGCTTTCTTT. Its protein is CASSSGQGAGRGTEAFF.

At least ten counts were recorded for this clonotype. The chain recombines TRBV18 with TRBJ2-4; 7 bases agree with TRBD2. The germline gives CDR1 KGHSH, CDR2 LQKENI. After removal of 3 bases from V and 8 bases from J, the junction contained 4 bases not matched to a gene. The length of the CDR3 is 13 residues. The DNA for the CDR3 is TGTGCCAGCTCACCGGGCCTAGCGGACATTCAGTACTTC. It yields the protein CASSPGLADIQYF.

This clonotype showed up many times. The chain has TRBV27 and TRBJ2-1, with 12 bases that match TRBD2. CDR3 length: 17 residues. Germline assignment: CDR1 MNHEY and CDR2 SMNVEV (reference sequence). V was clipped by 2 bases and J by 6 bases; unmatched bases: 8. In nucleotides, the CDR3 is TGTGCCAGCAGTTTAAGGCCACTAGCGGGAGGTGTCAATGAGCAGTTCTTC. It yields the protein CASSLRPLAGGVNEQFF.